Below are 6 T cell receptor beta chains sequenced from a single sample in a study of OX40 agonist ivuxolimab in advanced cancers. Libraries were prepared by immunoSEQ multiplex PCR; TCRdb keeps only in-frame clonotypes and omits some of them. This repertoire shows 45,000 to 50,000 clones, 75% to 85% found once; its top ten account for 1.5% to 2%. Specimen: CD4+ or CD8+ T cells sorted from blood, collected in a trial of the OX40 agonist ivuxolimab. These receptors originate from an adult with an advanced solid tumor such as melanoma, head and neck, liver or kidney cancer.

This clone was seen a single time. This sequence joins TRBV6-1 and TRBJ1-2, with D unresolved. Deletions cut 8 bases from V and 1 base from J, with 14 bases between. The length of the CDR3 is 14 residues. Germline V gene data show CDR1 as MNHNS and CDR2 as SASEGT. CDR3 nucleotides: TGTGCCAGCTCGGACCGAGGAGTTAACTATGGCTACACCTTC. It codes for CASSDRGVNYGYTF.

The chain links TRBV7-3 to TRBJ2-1; D assignment may be TRBD1 or TRBD2 (6 bases each). V was cut by 5 bases and J by 7 bases, with 21 bases left in between. Germline loops: CDR1 SGHTA, CDR2 FQGTGA. The CDR3 runs 16 residues. The CDR3 bases are TGTGCCAGCAGCCCCTCCTCTGAGGGGGGACGGAATGAGCAGTTCTTC. Translating gives CASSPSSEGGRNEQFF. Full variable domain (rest looked up from reference TRBV7-3 and TRBJ2-1): GAGVSQTPSNKVTEKGKYVELRCDPISGHTALYWYRQSLGQGPEFLIYFQGTGAADDSGLPNDRFFAVRPEGSVSTLKIQRTERGDSAVYLCASSPSSEGGRNEQFFGPGTRLTVL.

V usage is TRBV29-1 and J usage is TRBJ1-3; D is uncertain. Looked up from germline, CDR1 is SQVTM and CDR2 is ANQGSEA. The ends were cut back, 6 bases at V and 2 bases at J, with 11 bases in the middle. The length of the CDR3 is 13 residues. The CDR3 spells CSVTAQAGNTIYF. The CDR3 nucleotides read TGCAGCGTAACTGCCCAGGCTGGAAACACCATATATTTT.

In this sample, this clone turned up once. The chain links TRBV28 to TRBJ2-1, with D possibly TRBD1 on 5 matching bases. The CDR3 is 12 residues long. V gave up 5 bases and J gave up 12 bases, with 14 bases separating them. The germline V gene encodes CDR1 MDHEN and CDR2 SYDVKM. The CDR3 coding sequence is TGTGCCAGCAGTCGACCCCCTCAGGGGCAGTTCTTC. It encodes CASSRPPQGQFF.

The chain has TRBV29-1 and TRBJ2-5; no clear D. This CDR3 region has 11 residues. With 4 bases removed from V and 4 bases from J, the gap between germline ends came to 7 bases. Germline V CDR1 and CDR2: SQVTM, ANQGSEA. CDR3 nucleotide sequence: TGCAGCGTTGCTTGGGGAGAGACCCAGTACTTC. As protein: CSVAWGETQYF.

V gene TRBV7-2 combines with J gene TRBJ2-3; 7 bases are a match to TRBD1. With 6 bases clipped from V and 5 bases from J, the junction kept 8 bases outside the gene matches. The CDR3 runs to 14 residues. Germline assignment: CDR1 SGHTA and CDR2 FQGNSA. The CDR3 protein is CASRAGTAEDTQYF. In DNA, the CDR3 is TGTGCCAGCAGAGCCGGGACAGCCGAAGATACGCAGTATTTT.